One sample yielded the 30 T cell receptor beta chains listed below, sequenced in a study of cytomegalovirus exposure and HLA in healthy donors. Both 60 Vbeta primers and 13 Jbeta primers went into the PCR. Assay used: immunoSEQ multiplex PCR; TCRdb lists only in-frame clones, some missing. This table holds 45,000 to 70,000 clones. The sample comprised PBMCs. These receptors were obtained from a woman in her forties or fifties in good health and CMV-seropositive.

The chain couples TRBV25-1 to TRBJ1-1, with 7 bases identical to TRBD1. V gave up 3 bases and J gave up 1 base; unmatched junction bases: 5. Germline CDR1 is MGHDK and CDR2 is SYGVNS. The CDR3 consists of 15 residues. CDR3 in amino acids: CASSDPGQWNTEAFF. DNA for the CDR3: TGTGCCAGCAGTGATCCGGGACAGTGGAACACTGAAGCTTTCTTT.

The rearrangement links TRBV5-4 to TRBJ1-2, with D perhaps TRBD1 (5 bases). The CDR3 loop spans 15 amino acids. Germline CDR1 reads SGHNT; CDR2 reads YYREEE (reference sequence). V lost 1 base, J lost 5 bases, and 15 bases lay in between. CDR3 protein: CASSLTGESLYGYTF. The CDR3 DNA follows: TGTGCCAGCAGCTTGACGGGGGAGTCTCTGTATGGCTACACCTTC.

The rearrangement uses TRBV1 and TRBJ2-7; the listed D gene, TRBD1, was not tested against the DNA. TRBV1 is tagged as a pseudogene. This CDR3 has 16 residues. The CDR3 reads CTSSQITDRGKYEQYF. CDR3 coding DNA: TGCACCAGCAGCCAAATAACAGACAGGGGAAAATACGAGCAGTACTTC.

CDR3 sequence reads: CASSLASGSSYNEQFF. In nucleotides, the CDR3 is TGTGCCAGCAGCTTAGCTAGCGGGAGCTCCTACAATGAGCAGTTCTTC. The chain recombines TRBV7-2 with TRBJ2-1, with 9 nucleotides matching TRBD2. CDR3 length: 16 amino acids. Looked up from germline, CDR1 is SGHTA and CDR2 is FQGNSA. V dropped 0 bases and J dropped 0; count of bases not matched to a gene: 0.

The CDR3 is CASSLGQLNIQYF. CDR3 sequence (DNA): TGTGCCAGCAGCTTGGGGCAGCTAAACATTCAGTACTTC. This chain connects TRBV7-3 to TRBJ2-4; the D gene is possibly TRBD1 (5 bases). Trimming pared 3 bases from V and 6 bases from J, leaving 9 bases between. The CDR3 extends over 13 amino acids. The germline V gene has CDR1 SGHTA and CDR2 FQGTGA.

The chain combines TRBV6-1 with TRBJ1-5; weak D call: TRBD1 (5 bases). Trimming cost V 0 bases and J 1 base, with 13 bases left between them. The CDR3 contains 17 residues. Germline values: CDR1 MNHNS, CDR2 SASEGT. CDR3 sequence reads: CASSEAGGGWSNQPQHF. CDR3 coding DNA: TGTGCCAGCAGTGAAGCGGGGGGGGGATGGAGCAATCAGCCCCAGCATTTT.

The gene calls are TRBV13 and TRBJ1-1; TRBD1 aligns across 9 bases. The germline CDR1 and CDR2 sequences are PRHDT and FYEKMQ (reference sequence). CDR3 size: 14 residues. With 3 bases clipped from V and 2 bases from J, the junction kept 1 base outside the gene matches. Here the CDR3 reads CASSLGQGNTEAFF. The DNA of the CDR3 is TGTGCCAGCAGCTTGGGACAGGGTAACACTGAAGCTTTCTTT.

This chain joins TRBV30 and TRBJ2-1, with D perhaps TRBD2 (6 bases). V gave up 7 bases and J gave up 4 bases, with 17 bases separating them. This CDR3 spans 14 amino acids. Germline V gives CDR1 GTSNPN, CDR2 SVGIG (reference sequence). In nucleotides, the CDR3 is TGTGCCTCGACAGCCGCCGGAGGGTACAATGAGCAGTTCTTC. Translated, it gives CASTAAGGYNEQFF.

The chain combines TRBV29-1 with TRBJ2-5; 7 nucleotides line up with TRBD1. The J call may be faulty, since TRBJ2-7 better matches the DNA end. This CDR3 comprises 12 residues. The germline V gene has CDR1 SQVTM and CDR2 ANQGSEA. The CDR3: CSVFGQAYEQYF. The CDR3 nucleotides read TGCAGCGTTTTTGGACAGGCCTACGAGCAGTACTTC.

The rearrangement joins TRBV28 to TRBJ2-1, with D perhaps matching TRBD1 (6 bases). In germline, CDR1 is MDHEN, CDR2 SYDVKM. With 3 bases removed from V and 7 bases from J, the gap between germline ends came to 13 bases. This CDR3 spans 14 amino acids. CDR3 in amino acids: CASSFTGHSNEQFF. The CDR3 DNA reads TGTGCCAGCAGTTTTACAGGGCATTCAAATGAGCAGTTCTTC.

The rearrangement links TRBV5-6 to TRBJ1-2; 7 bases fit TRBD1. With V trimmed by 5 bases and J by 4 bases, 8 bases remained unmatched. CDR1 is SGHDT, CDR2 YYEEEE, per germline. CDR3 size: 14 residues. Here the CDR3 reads CASSSYDRVYGYTF. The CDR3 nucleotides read TGTGCCAGCAGTTCCTACGACAGGGTCTATGGCTACACCTTC.

The DNA of the CDR3 is TGTGCCAGCAAGGTCCCACGGGGCACAGATACGCAGTATTTT. Translated: CASKVPRGTDTQYF. The gene calls are TRBV6-1 and TRBJ2-3; D is unresolved. Looked up from germline, CDR1 is MNHNS and CDR2 is SASEGT. This CDR3 comprises 14 residues. Trimming removed 7 bases from V and 1 base from J, with 12 bases in between.

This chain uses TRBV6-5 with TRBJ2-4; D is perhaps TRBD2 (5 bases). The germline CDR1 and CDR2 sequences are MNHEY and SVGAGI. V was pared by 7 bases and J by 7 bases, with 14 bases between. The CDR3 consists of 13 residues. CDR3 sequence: CASKLRGDNIQYF. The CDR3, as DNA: TGTGCCAGCAAATTACGGGGAGATAACATTCAGTACTTC.

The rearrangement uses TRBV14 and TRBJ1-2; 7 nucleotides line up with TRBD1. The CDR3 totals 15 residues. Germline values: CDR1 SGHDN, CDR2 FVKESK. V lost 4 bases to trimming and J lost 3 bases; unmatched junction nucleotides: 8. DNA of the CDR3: TGTGCCAGCAGCCCTCAAGCAGGGGGGTACTATGGCTACACCTTC. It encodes CASSPQAGGYYGYTF. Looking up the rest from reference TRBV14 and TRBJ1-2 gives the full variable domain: EAGVTQFPSHSVIEKGQTVTLRCDPISGHDNLYWYRRVMGKEIKFLLHFVKESKQDESGMPNNRFLAERTGGTYSTLKVQPAELEDSGVYFCASSPQAGGYYGYTFGSGTRLTVV.

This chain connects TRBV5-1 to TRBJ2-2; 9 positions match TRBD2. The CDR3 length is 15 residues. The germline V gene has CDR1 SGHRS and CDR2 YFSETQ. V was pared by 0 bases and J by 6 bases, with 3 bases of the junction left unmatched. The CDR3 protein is CASSLVAGVPGELFF. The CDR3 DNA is TGCGCCAGCAGCTTGGTAGCGGGAGTCCCCGGGGAGCTGTTTTTT.

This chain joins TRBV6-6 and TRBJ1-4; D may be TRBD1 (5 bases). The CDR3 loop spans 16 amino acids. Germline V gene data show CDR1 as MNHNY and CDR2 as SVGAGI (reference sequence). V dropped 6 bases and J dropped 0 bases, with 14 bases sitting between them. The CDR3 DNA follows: TGTGCCAGCAGAAGGGGCATAGAATCAACTAATGAAAAACTGTTTTTT. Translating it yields CASRRGIESTNEKLFF.

CDR3 sequence: CASTTGDSAYEQYF. CDR3 in DNA: TGCGCCAGTACTACAGGGGACAGCGCCTACGAGCAGTACTTC. This chain uses TRBV5-1 with TRBJ2-7; TRBD1 aligns across 7 bases. The CDR3 contains 14 residues. Germline trimming cut 8 bases from V and 2 bases from J; bases unmatched to any gene: 10. Germline CDR1 SGHRS, CDR2 YFSETQ.

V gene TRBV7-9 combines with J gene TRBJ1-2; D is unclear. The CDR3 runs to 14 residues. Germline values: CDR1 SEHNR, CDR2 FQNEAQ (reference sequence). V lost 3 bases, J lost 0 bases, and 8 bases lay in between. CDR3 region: CASSFPPTNYGYTF. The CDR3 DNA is TGTGCCAGCAGCTTCCCGCCTACTAACTATGGCTACACCTTC.

The DNA of the CDR3 is TGTGCCTGGAGCCCACACGGGGCTGAAGCTTTCTTT. Protein: CAWSPHGAEAFF. The chain employs TRBV30 and TRBJ1-1; D is uncertain. V lost 3 bases to trimming and J lost 6 bases, with 11 bases between them. Germline V gene sequence: CDR1 GTSNPN, CDR2 SVGIG (reference sequence). CDR3 size: 12 residues. The whole variable domain, filled in from reference TRBV30 and TRBJ1-1, reads SQTIHQWPATLVQPVGSPLSLECTVEGTSNPNLYWYRQAAGRGLQLLFYSVGIGQISSEVPQNLSASRPQDRQFILSSKKLLLSDSGFYLCAWSPHGAEAFFGQGTRLTVV.

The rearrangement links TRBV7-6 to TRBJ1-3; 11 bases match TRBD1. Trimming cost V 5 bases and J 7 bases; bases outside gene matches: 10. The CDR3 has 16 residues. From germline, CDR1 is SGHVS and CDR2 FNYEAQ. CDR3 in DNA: TGTGCCAGCAGCCTCGGACAGGGGGCTATACGGAACACCATATATTTT. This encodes CASSLGQGAIRNTIYF.

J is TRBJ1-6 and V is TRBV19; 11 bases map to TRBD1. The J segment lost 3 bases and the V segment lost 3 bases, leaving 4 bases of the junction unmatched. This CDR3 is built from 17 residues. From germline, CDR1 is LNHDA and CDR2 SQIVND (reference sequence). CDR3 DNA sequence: TGTGCCAGTAGTATCGGGACAGGGGGAATCTATAATTCACCCCTCCACTTT. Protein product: CASSIGTGGIYNSPLHF.

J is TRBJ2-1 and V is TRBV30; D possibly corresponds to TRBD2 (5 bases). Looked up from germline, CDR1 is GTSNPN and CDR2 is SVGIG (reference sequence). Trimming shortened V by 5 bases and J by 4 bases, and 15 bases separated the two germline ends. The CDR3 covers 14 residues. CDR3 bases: TGTGCCTGGGCCCCCGCTGCGGGTTACAATGAGCAGTTCTTC. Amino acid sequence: CAWAPAAGYNEQFF.

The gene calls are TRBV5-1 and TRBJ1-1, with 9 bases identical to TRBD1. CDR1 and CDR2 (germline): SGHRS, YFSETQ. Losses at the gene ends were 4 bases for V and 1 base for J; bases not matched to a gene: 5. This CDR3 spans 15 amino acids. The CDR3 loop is CASSPGQGGNTEAFF. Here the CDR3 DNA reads TGCGCCAGCAGCCCGGGACAGGGAGGGAACACTGAAGCTTTCTTT.

Here the CDR3 reads CASSMRERHQPQHF. In nucleotides, the CDR3 is TGTGCCAGTAGTATGAGGGAACGGCATCAGCCCCAGCATTTT. The chain carries TRBV19 and TRBJ1-5; D is undetermined. The CDR3 contains 14 residues. Trimming left V 3 bases short and J 5 bases short, with 11 bases between. Germline loops: CDR1 LNHDA, CDR2 SQIVND (reference sequence).

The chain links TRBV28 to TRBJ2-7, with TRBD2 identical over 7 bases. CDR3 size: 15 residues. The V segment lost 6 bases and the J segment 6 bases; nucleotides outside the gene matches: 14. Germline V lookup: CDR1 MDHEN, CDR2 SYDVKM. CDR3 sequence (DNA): TGTGCCAGCAGAAGAAGCGGGACCGCTCCTCGCGAGCAGTACTTC. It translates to CASRRSGTAPREQYF.

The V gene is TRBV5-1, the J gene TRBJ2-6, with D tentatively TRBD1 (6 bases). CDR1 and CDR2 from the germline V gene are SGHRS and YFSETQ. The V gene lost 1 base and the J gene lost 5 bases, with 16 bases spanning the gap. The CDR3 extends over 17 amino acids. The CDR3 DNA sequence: TGCGCCAGCAGCTTGCTCGATACAGGGACGAGGGCCAACGTCCTGACTTTC. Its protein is CASSLLDTGTRANVLTF.

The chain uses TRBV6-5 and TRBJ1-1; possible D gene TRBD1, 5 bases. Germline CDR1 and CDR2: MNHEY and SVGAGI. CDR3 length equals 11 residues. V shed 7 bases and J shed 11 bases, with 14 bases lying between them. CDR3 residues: CASTHAGGAFF. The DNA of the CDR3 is TGTGCCAGCACCCATGCTGGGGGGGCTTTCTTT.

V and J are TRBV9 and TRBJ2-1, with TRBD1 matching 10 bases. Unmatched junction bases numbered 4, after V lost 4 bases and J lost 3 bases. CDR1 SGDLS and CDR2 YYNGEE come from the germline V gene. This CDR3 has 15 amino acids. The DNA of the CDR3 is TGTGCCAGCAGCTCCGGACAGGGGGACTACAATGAGCAGTTCTTC. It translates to CASSSGQGDYNEQFF.

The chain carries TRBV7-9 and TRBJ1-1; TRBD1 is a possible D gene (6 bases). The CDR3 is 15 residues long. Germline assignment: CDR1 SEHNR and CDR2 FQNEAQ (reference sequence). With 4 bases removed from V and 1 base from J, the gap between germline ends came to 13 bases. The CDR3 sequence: CASSSEGTPNTEAFF. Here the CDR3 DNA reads TGTGCCAGCAGCTCAGAGGGGACACCGAACACTGAAGCTTTCTTT.

The CDR3: CASSPGLAGGTQYF. The CDR3 region has the DNA TGTGCCAGCAGTCCGGGACTAGCGGGGGGGACCCAGTACTTC. V gene TRBV6-5 combines with J gene TRBJ2-5; 15 nucleotides match TRBD2. Losses at the gene ends were 5 bases for V and 7 bases for J; bases not matched to a gene: 2. The CDR3 extends over 14 amino acids. Per germline, CDR1 MNHEY and CDR2 SVGAGI.